These T cell receptor beta chains were read from a single sample in a study of blood T cell repertoires in COVID-19. Sequenced by immunoSEQ multiplex PCR; TCRdb stores in-frame clones only, minus some. This sample has 250,000 to 350,000 clones; roughly 89% occur once, and the top ten carry 8% to 9%. Material for sequencing was PBMCs or T cells enriched from blood (not recorded which). These receptors were obtained from a woman younger than 35 who had recovered from COVID-19. CDR3s include the opening cysteine and the closing phenylalanine or tryptophan. The D gene is left open where the match is weak. Clone size is not always given. Where it is, it says once, few, many or a class for expanded clones.

clone size: NA; D gene: TRBD2; J gene: TRBJ2-3; V gene: TRBV3-1/TRBV3-2; CDR3 DNA: TGTGCCAGCAGCCAAGCCCCGACTAGCGGGGGAGTTAGCGGTACGCAGTATTTT; CDR3 protein: CASSQAPTSGGVSGTQYF
clone size: few; D gene: TRBD2; J gene: TRBJ2-7; V gene: TRBV9; CDR3 DNA: TGTGCCAGCAGCGTTACTAGCGGGAGGGCCTACGAGCAGTACTTC; CDR3 protein: CASSVTSGRAYEQYF
clone size: NA; D gene: NA; J gene: TRBJ1-2; V gene: TRBV11-3; CDR3 DNA: TGTGCCAGCAGCCAACAGGGCTATGGCTACACCTTC; CDR3 protein: CASSQQGYGYTF
clone size: NA; D gene: NA; J gene: TRBJ1-2; V gene: TRBV5-1; CDR3 DNA: TGCGCCAGCAGCCCCTCGGGGGTTAACTATGGCTACACCTTC; CDR3 protein: CASSPSGVNYGYTF
clone size: NA; D gene: TRBD2; J gene: TRBJ2-2; V gene: TRBV7-9; CDR3 DNA: TGTGCCAGCAGCCTTGGACTAGCGGGAGCCGACACCGGGGAGCTGTTTTTT; CDR3 protein: CASSLGLAGADTGELFF
clone size: NA; D gene: NA; J gene: TRBJ2-1; V gene: TRBV7-2; CDR3 DNA: TGTGCCAGCAGCTTATTACTAGCCTACAATGAGCAGTTCTTC; CDR3 protein: CASSLLLAYNEQFF
clone size: NA; D gene: NA; J gene: TRBJ1-2; V gene: TRBV7-2; CDR3 DNA: TGTGCCAGCAGCTCTAGATCCGACAGTCTTCCTCGCTACACCTTC; CDR3 protein: CASSSRSDSLPRYTF
clone size: NA; D gene: NA; J gene: TRBJ2-1; V gene: TRBV4-2; CDR3 DNA: TGTGCCAGCAGCCCACCCGGGATTGAGTACTTCAATGAGCAGTTCTTC; CDR3 protein: CASSPPGIEYFNEQFF
clone size: NA; D gene: TRBD1; J gene: TRBJ1-1; V gene: TRBV28; CDR3 DNA: TGTGCCAGCAGACTGGGACAGGGGCTGAACACTGAAGCTTTCTTT; CDR3 protein: CASRLGQGLNTEAFF
clone size: once; D gene: NA; J gene: TRBJ1-2; V gene: TRBV7-8; CDR3 DNA: TGTGCCAGCAGCTTTAGCACGACAGCCCTAGATTGGGGTCCTAACTATGGCTACACCTTC; CDR3 protein: CASSFSTTALDWGPNYGYTF
clone size: NA; D gene: NA; J gene: TRBJ1-5; V gene: TRBV10-3; CDR3 DNA: TGTGCCATTGCACAGGACAGTAACAATCAGCCCCAGCATTTT; CDR3 protein: CAIAQDSNNQPQHF
clone size: NA; D gene: NA; J gene: TRBJ2-7; V gene: TRBV7-2; CDR3 DNA: TGTGCCAGCAGCTTAGCGGGTAGCGATACCTCCTACGAGCAGTACTTC; CDR3 protein: CASSLAGSDTSYEQYF
clone size: NA; D gene: NA; J gene: TRBJ1-1; V gene: TRBV11-3; CDR3 DNA: TGTGCCAGCAGCGTCGGGAAGAACACTGAAGCTTTCTTT; CDR3 protein: CASSVGKNTEAFF
clone size: NA; D gene: TRBD2; J gene: TRBJ2-7; V gene: TRBV7-9; CDR3 DNA: TGTGCCAGCTTCACTTTCGGGGGGAACGAGCAGTACTTC; CDR3 protein: CASFTFGGNEQYF
clone size: NA; D gene: NA; J gene: TRBJ1-2; V gene: TRBV9; CDR3 DNA: TGTGCCAGCAGCGTAGAATCAGCGCACTATGGCTACACCTTC; CDR3 protein: CASSVESAHYGYTF
clone size: NA; D gene: NA; J gene: TRBJ1-2; V gene: TRBV9; CDR3 DNA: TGTGCCAGCAGCGTTGAGGCCAGAGGGGGCTACACCTTC; CDR3 protein: CASSVEARGGYTF
clone size: NA; D gene: NA; J gene: TRBJ1-1; V gene: TRBV3-1/TRBV3-2; CDR3 DNA: TGTGCCAGCAACAACAGGGAAGGTGAAGCTTTCTTT; CDR3 protein: CASNNREGEAFF
clone size: NA; D gene: NA; J gene: TRBJ1-2; V gene: TRBV27; CDR3 DNA: TGTGCCAGCACCCCAGTCGGAAAGGCAGGGGACCCTAACTATGGCTACACCTTC; CDR3 protein: CASTPVGKAGDPNYGYTF
clone size: NA; D gene: NA; J gene: TRBJ1-1; V gene: TRBV11-2; CDR3 DNA: TGTGCCAGCAGCCCAAAGACATCGAACACTGAAGCTTTCTTT; CDR3 protein: CASSPKTSNTEAFF
clone size: NA; D gene: NA; J gene: TRBJ1-1; V gene: TRBV18; CDR3 DNA: TGTGCCAGCTCACCACGGGGGAGGGGGAACACTGAAGCTTTCTTT; CDR3 protein: CASSPRGRGNTEAFF
clone size: NA; D gene: TRBD2; J gene: TRBJ2-3; V gene: TRBV28; CDR3 DNA: TGTGCCAGCAGTTTATCTGTGGGGACTAGCGGGGTTCTCGTCCGTAGCACAGATACGCAGTATTTT; CDR3 protein: CASSLSVGTSGVLVRSTDTQYF
clone size: NA; D gene: TRBD1; J gene: TRBJ1-1; V gene: TRBV3-1/TRBV3-2; CDR3 DNA: TGTGCCAGCAGCCAAGATTGGGACAGAGAAGCTTTCTTT; CDR3 protein: CASSQDWDREAFF
clone size: NA; D gene: NA; J gene: TRBJ2-3; V gene: TRBV29-1; CDR3 DNA: TGCAGCGTTGAAGTCATGGGGAGCGGCACGCAGTATTTT; CDR3 protein: CSVEVMGSGTQYF
clone size: NA; D gene: TRBD1; J gene: TRBJ1-2; V gene: TRBV4-3; CDR3 DNA: TGCGCCAGCAGCCAGGACTCTGGACAGGGGGCGTCTGGCTACACCTTC; CDR3 protein: CASSQDSGQGASGYTF
clone size: once; D gene: TRBD2; J gene: TRBJ2-3; V gene: TRBV28; CDR3 DNA: TGTGCCAGCACCCGGGGGGCGGGGGGGCCGCCATACACAGATACGCAGTATTTT; CDR3 protein: CASTRGAGGPPYTDTQYF
clone size: NA; D gene: TRBD2; J gene: TRBJ2-3; V gene: TRBV3-1/TRBV3-2; CDR3 DNA: TGTGCCAGCAGCCTAGGGATAGCGGGGCGCACAGATACGCAGTATTTT; CDR3 protein: CASSLGIAGRTDTQYF
clone size: few; D gene: TRBD1; J gene: TRBJ2-2; V gene: TRBV18; CDR3 DNA: TGTGCCAGCTCACCAGGGCAGGGGGCCTCCACCGGGGAGCTGTTTTTT; CDR3 protein: CASSPGQGASTGELFF
clone size: few; D gene: TRBD2; J gene: TRBJ2-1; V gene: TRBV5-1; CDR3 DNA: TGCGCCAGCAGCTTGGGAGGACTAGCGGAATACAATGAGCAGTTCTTC; CDR3 protein: CASSLGGLAEYNEQFF
clone size: NA; D gene: NA; J gene: TRBJ1-2; V gene: TRBV2; CDR3 DNA: TGTGCCAGCCAAATGGGAGTCGTAGATGGCTACACCTTC; CDR3 protein: CASQMGVVDGYTF
clone size: NA; D gene: TRBD2; J gene: TRBJ2-7; V gene: TRBV4-1; CDR3 DNA: TGCGCCAGCAGCCAAGGGCGGGGGAGGTACGAGCAGTACTTC; CDR3 protein: CASSQGRGRYEQYF
clone size: NA; D gene: TRBD1; J gene: TRBJ2-3; V gene: TRBV10-3; CDR3 DNA: TGTGCCATCAGTGAGTCCCGGGACAGGCAAGATACGCAGTATTTT; CDR3 protein: CAISESRDRQDTQYF
clone size: NA; D gene: NA; J gene: TRBJ2-7; V gene: TRBV6-5; CDR3 DNA: TGTGCCAGCAGCTCGATCATCGGCTACGAGCAGTACTTC; CDR3 protein: CASSSIIGYEQYF
clone size: NA; D gene: NA; J gene: TRBJ1-1; V gene: TRBV28; CDR3 DNA: TGTGCCAGCAGTCTCGGGACAAAGGGGGTAAACACTGAAGCTTTCTTT; CDR3 protein: CASSLGTKGVNTEAFF
clone size: NA; D gene: NA; J gene: TRBJ1-1; V gene: TRBV19; CDR3 DNA: TGTGCCAGTAGTTTGACAGCTGACACTGAAGCTTTCTTT; CDR3 protein: CASSLTADTEAFF
clone size: NA; D gene: TRBD1; J gene: TRBJ1-2; V gene: TRBV4-2; CDR3 DNA: TGTGCCAGCAGCCAAGCCGGACAGGGGGCGAATGGCTACACCTTC; CDR3 protein: CASSQAGQGANGYTF
clone size: NA; D gene: NA; J gene: TRBJ1-4; V gene: TRBV10-3; CDR3 DNA: TGTGCCATCAGTGAGGCCCTTCGGCAGGGCGACGAAAAACTGTTTTTT; CDR3 protein: CAISEALRQGDEKLFF